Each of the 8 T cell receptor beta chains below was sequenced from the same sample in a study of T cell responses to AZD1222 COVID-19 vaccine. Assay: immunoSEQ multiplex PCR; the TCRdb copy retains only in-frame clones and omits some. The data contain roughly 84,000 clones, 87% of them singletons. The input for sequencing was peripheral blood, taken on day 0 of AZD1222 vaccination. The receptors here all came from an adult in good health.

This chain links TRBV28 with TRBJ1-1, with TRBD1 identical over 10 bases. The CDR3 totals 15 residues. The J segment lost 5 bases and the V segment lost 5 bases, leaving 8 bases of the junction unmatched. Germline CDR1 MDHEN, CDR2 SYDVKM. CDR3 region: CASSGAGTGDTEAFF. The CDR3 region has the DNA TGTGCCAGCAGTGGGGCCGGGACAGGGGATACTGAAGCTTTCTTT. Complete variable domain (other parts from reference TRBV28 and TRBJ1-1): DVKVTQSSRYLVKRTGEKVFLECVQDMDHENMFWYRQDPGLGLRLIYFSYDVKMKEKGDIPEGYSVSREKKERFSLILESASTNQTSMYLCASSGAGTGDTEAFFGQGTRLTVV.

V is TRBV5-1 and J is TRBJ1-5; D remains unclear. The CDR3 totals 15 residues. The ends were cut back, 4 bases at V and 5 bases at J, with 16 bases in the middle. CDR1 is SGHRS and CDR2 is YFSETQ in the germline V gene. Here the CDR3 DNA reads TGCGCCAGCAGCGCGGAAGGGAGCCTTCATCAGCCCCAGCATTTT. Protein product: CASSAEGSLHQPQHF.

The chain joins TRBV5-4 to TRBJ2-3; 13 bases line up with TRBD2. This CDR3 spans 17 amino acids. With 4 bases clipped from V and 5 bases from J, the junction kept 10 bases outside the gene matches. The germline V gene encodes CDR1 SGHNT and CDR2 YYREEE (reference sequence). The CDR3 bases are TGTGCCAGCAGCACGACTAGCGGGAGGCCGGGGGGAGATACGCAGTATTTT. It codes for CASSTTSGRPGGDTQYF. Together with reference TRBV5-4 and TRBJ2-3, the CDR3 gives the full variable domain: ETGVTQSPTHLIKTRGQQVTLRCSSQSGHNTVSWYQQALGQGPQFIFQYYREEENGRGNFPPRFSGLQFPNYSSELNVNALELDDSALYLCASSTTSGRPGGDTQYFGPGTRLTVL.

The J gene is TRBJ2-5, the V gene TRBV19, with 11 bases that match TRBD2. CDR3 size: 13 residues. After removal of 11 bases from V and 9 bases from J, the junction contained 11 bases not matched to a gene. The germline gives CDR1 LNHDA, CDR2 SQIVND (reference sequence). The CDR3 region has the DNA TGTGCCTCGGGACTAGCGGCGTGGGGGGCCCAGTACTTC. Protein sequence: CASGLAAWGAQYF.

CDR3 in DNA: TGCGCCAGCAGCCAGTTGGGGCAGGCAAACACTGAAGCTTTCTTT. Its protein is CASSQLGQANTEAFF. The chain couples TRBV4-1 to TRBJ1-1; D might be TRBD1 (5 bases). V was cut by 3 bases and J by 2 bases, with 13 bases left in between. The CDR3 length is 15 residues. The V gene's germline CDR1 is MGHRA and CDR2 YSYEKL.

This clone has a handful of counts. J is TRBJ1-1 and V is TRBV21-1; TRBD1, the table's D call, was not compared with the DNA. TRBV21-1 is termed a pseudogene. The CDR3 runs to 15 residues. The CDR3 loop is CASSTLTGLNTEAFF. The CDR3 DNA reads TGTGCCAGCAGCACCCTTACAGGGCTAAACACTGAAGCTTTCTTT.

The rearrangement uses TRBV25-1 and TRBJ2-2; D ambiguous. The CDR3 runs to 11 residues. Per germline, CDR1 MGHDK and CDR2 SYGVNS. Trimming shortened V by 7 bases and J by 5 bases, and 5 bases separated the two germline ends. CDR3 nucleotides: TGTGCCAGCACCCAAACCGGGGAGCTGTTTTTT. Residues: CASTQTGELFF.

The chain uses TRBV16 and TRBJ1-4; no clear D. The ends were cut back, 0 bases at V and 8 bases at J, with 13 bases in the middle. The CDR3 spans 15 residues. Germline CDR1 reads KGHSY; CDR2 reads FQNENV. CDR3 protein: CASSQSQTGGEKLFF. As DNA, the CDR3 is TGTGCCAGCAGCCAATCGCAGACGGGAGGGGAAAAACTGTTTTTT. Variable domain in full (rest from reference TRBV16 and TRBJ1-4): GEEVAQTPKHLVRGEGQKAKLYCAPIKGHSYVFWYQQVLKNEFKFLISFQNENVFDETGMPKERFSAKCLPNSPCSLEIQATKLEDSAVYFCASSQSQTGGEKLFFGSGTQLSVL.